These T cell receptor beta chains were read from a single sample in a study of PD-1 blockade in classical Hodgkin lymphoma. Profiled with immunoSEQ multiplex PCR; TCRdb holds only in-frame clones, not every one. The data hold about 29,000 clones, with approximately 85% observed a single time. Sequences were derived from CD4+ T cells from blood, sampled at baseline. All receptors come from a human donor with classical Hodgkin lymphoma. Both conserved end residues are part of each CDR3. The order of the fields is V gene, D gene, J gene, clone size, CDR3 DNA, CDR3 protein. The D gene is left open where the match is weak. A clone size is listed for some rows: how often the clone was seen (once, few, many), or a class if it is expanded.

TRBV18	NA	TRBJ1-2	once	TGTGCCAGCTCACCACCGATAGGGGGAGGCTATGGCTACACCTTC	CASSPPIGGGYGYTF
TRBV4-1	TRBD2	TRBJ2-1	NA	TGCGCCAGCAGCCAAGGACCGACTAGCGCCTCCTACAATGAGCAGTTCTTC	CASSQGPTSASYNEQFF
TRBV29-1	TRBD2	TRBJ2-7	NA	TGCAGCGCCTCCCCCCGGACTAGCGGGTCTGGGGACGAGCAGTACTTC	CSASPRTSGSGDEQYF
TRBV6-5	NA	TRBJ1-1	NA	TGTGCCAGCAGCAATGGACGCCCCGAAGCTTTCTTT	CASSNGRPEAFF
TRBV2	NA	TRBJ2-5	NA	TGTGCCAGCAGTGAAACATCATTCCTCCAAGAGACCCAGTACTTC	CASSETSFLQETQYF
TRBV14	NA	TRBJ2-2	NA	TGTGCCAGCAGCCAGTTGGGCCCCGGGGAGCTGTTTTTT	CASSQLGPGELFF
TRBV11-1	TRBD1	TRBJ2-3	NA	TGTGCCAGCAGCTCCGAGACAGGGATTAGCACAGATACGCAGTATTTT	CASSSETGISTDTQYF
TRBV6-5	NA	TRBJ2-7	NA	TGTGCCAGCCGGATTGGGCAGATGAATTCCTACGAGCAGTACTTC	CASRIGQMNSYEQYF
TRBV15	TRBD2	TRBJ2-1	NA	TGTGCCACCAGCAGAGATCGGCGGGAGTCGAACAATGAGCAGTTCTTC	CATSRDRRESNNEQFF
TRBV18	NA	TRBJ2-3	NA	TGTGCCAGCTCACCGATCCGGGCGACCTATAACACAGATACGCAGTATTTT	CASSPIRATYNTDTQYF
TRBV2	NA	TRBJ2-5	NA	TGTGCCAGCAGTGTCGGGAGTCGCCAAGAGACCCAGTACTTC	CASSVGSRQETQYF
TRBV2	NA	TRBJ1-1	NA	TGTGCCAGCAGAGCGGGACGACCTTCCATTGAAGCTTTCTTT	CASRAGRPSIEAFF
TRBV18	NA	TRBJ1-1	NA	TGTGCCAGCTCACCTTCACAGGGCGCCGGGAACACTGAAGCTTTCTTT	CASSPSQGAGNTEAFF
TRBV7-2	TRBD2	TRBJ2-3	once	TGTGCCAGCAGCTTCGCGGGGGGGACTAGCGGGTACACAGATACGCAGTATTTT	CASSFAGGTSGYTDTQYF
TRBV19	NA	TRBJ2-3	NA	TGTGCCAGTAGTCTGTCCAGGGGCACAGATACGCAGTATTTT	CASSLSRGTDTQYF
TRBV6-1	NA	TRBJ1-2	NA	TGTGCCAGCAGTGACAACTGGGGCAGCAAAAAACCCGACTATGGCTACACCTTC	CASSDNWGSKKPDYGYTF
TRBV14	TRBD2	TRBJ2-6	NA	TGTGCCAGCAGCCAGGGAGGGGCGCCTGGGGCCAACGTCCTGACTTTC	CASSQGGAPGANVLTF
TRBV4-3	TRBD2	TRBJ2-3	NA	TGCGCCAGCAGCCAATCATGGACTAGCGGGATAAATACGCAGTATTTT	CASSQSWTSGINTQYF
TRBV19	NA	TRBJ2-7	NA	TGTGCCAGTAGCCAGCCCCGGGGGCTGAGCTACGAGCAGTACTTC	CASSQPRGLSYEQYF
TRBV18	NA	TRBJ1-4	NA	TGTGCCAGCTCGGAGAGGCAGGGACTTTTGGCTAATGAAAAACTGTTTTTT	CASSERQGLLANEKLFF
TRBV2	TRBD2	TRBJ2-7	NA	TGTGCCAGCAGGGGGACTAGCGGGGGAACCTACGAGCAGTACTTC	CASRGTSGGTYEQYF
TRBV28	NA	TRBJ1-2	NA	TGTGCCAGCAGCCCCGGGGGCGGCTATGGCTACACCTTC	CASSPGGGYGYTF
TRBV9	TRBD2	TRBJ2-3	few	TGTGCCAGCAGCCCGGGACTAGCGGGCTTCTTCACAGATACGCAGTATTTT	CASSPGLAGFFTDTQYF
TRBV7-2	NA	TRBJ1-4	NA	TGTGCCAGCAGCTTACAACCGACTAATGAAAAACTGTTTTTT	CASSLQPTNEKLFF
TRBV11-3	NA	TRBJ2-5	NA	TGTGCCAGCAGCCACGGGGCGGGGACCCAAGAGACCCAGTACTTC	CASSHGAGTQETQYF
TRBV14	TRBD2	TRBJ2-7	NA	TGTGCCAGCAGCCACCCTAGCGGAACCTCCTACGAGCAGTACTTC	CASSHPSGTSYEQYF
TRBV29-1	NA	TRBJ1-1	NA	TGCAGCGTTAGCCTTCCGGCAGGGCTTTCACCAAGCACGTCCACTGAAGCTTTCTTT	CSVSLPAGLSPSTSTEAFF
TRBV20-1	NA	TRBJ2-1	once	TGCAGTGCTAGAGAGTTGAGTGAGCAGTTCTTC	CSARELSEQFF
TRBV11-2	NA	TRBJ2-7	NA	TGTGCCAGCAGCTCGAGTCATCGCTCCTACGAGCAGTACTTC	CASSSSHRSYEQYF
TRBV18	NA	TRBJ2-1	NA	TGTGCCAGCTCACCTGGACAGCGATACAATGAGCAGTTCTTC	CASSPGQRYNEQFF
TRBV6-5	TRBD2	TRBJ2-3	NA	TGTGCCAGCAGTCCCATGGGGGGGACTACAGATACGCAGTATTTT	CASSPMGGTTDTQYF
TRBV7-2	NA	TRBJ1-3	NA	TGTGCCAGCAGTCTAACCCGGGGTCAGGGCACCATATATTTT	CASSLTRGQGTIYF
TRBV27	NA	TRBJ2-5	NA	TGTGCCAGCAGTCCTGGGGGGAACCACCAAGAGACCCAGTACTTC	CASSPGGNHQETQYF
TRBV5-8	NA	TRBJ1-5	NA	TGTGCCAGCAGCTTTAAGTCCAGAGAAGGGTACAATCAGCCCCAGCATTTT	CASSFKSREGYNQPQHF
TRBV19	NA	TRBJ1-1	few	TGTGCCAGTAGTACGACACGCGGCCAAGGGGCTTTCTTT	CASSTTRGQGAFF
TRBV5-4	NA	TRBJ2-7	NA	TGTGCCAGCAGCTTGGACAGGAGATCCTACGAGCAGTACTTC	CASSLDRRSYEQYF
TRBV19	TRBD1	TRBJ2-5	NA	TGTGCCAGTAGTTTTCGGACAGGGCAGATTCGGGAGACCCAGTACTTC	CASSFRTGQIRETQYF
TRBV7-2	TRBD1	TRBJ2-3	NA	TGTGCCAGCAGCCGGACAGGGGGACGCACAGATACGCAGTATTTT	CASSRTGGRTDTQYF
TRBV29-1	NA	TRBJ2-2	NA	TGCAGCGTTGGTTCAGGACAACCCACCGGGGAGCTGTTTTTT	CSVGSGQPTGELFF
TRBV20-1	NA	TRBJ1-1	NA	TGCAGTGCATACGGGAACACTGAAGCTTTCTTT	CSAYGNTEAFF
TRBV7-9	NA	TRBJ1-4	NA	TGTGCCAGCAGCTTAGAGACGGCACCAGGACTGTTTTTT	CASSLETAPGLFF
TRBV27	NA	TRBJ1-4	NA	TGTGCCAGCAGTTTATCCAGGACCGAAAAACTGTTTTTT	CASSLSRTEKLFF
TRBV4-1	NA	TRBJ1-5	NA	TGCGCCAGCAGCCAAGTCTCGGATTTCAATAGCAATCAGCCCCAGCATTTT	CASSQVSDFNSNQPQHF
TRBV25-1	NA	TRBJ2-7	NA	TGTGCCAGCAGTGAGGGCGGACACTACGAGCAGTACTTC	CASSEGGHYEQYF
TRBV6-5	NA	TRBJ2-7	NA	TGTGCCAGCAGTTACGGGGGCATGGGTAGTTACGAGCAGTACTTC	CASSYGGMGSYEQYF
TRBV20-1	NA	TRBJ2-1	NA	TGCAGTGCTAGAGAGAATGAGCAGTTCTTC	CSARENEQFF
TRBV28	NA	TRBJ1-3	NA	TGTGCCAGCAGTTTTCGGGGTTCTGGAAACACCATATATTTT	CASSFRGSGNTIYF
TRBV5-4	NA	TRBJ2-7	NA	TGTGCCAGCAGCCCTCGTGGGGCCTACGAGCAGTACTTC	CASSPRGAYEQYF
TRBV5-1	NA	TRBJ2-3	NA	TGCGCCAGCAGCTTGGCCCTAATCACAGATACGCAGTATTTT	CASSLALITDTQYF
TRBV21-1	NA	TRBJ1-2	once	TGTGCCAGCAGCAAAATCGGGCAGGTAGGTAAATCAATCTATGGCTACACCTTC	CASSKIGQVGKSIYGYTF
TRBV6-1	NA	TRBJ1-4	NA	TGTGCCAGCAACACAAAGGCAGGCGGGAATGAAAAACTGTTTTTT	CASNTKAGGNEKLFF
TRBV4-1	NA	TRBJ2-3	NA	TGCGCCAGCAGCCGCGGGACACCCGGGCTAGCGAGCACAGATACGCAGTATTTT	CASSRGTPGLASTDTQYF
TRBV5-1	TRBD2	TRBJ2-2	NA	TGCGCCAGCAGCGCAACTAGCGGGAGTATCGGGGAGCTGTTTTTT	CASSATSGSIGELFF
TRBV6-1	NA	TRBJ1-5	NA	TGTGCCAGCAGTCAAGTGGATCAGCCCCAGCATTTT	CASSQVDQPQHF
TRBV7-2	TRBD1	TRBJ1-2	NA	TGTGCCAGCAGCGAAAGACAGGGTGGCTATGGCTACACCTTC	CASSERQGGYGYTF